This TCR beta chain was obtained from a study of blood T cell repertoires in COVID-19. Produced via immunoSEQ multiplex PCR; TCRdb's table is partial and in-frame only. The table lists tens of thousands of clones, approximately 89% of them singletons. Unmatched junction bases numbered 5, after V lost 5 bases and J lost 13 bases. Germline CDR1 SGHVS, CDR2 FQNEAQ. The length of the CDR3 is 14 residues. The sequenced sample was peripheral blood. The rearrangement links TRBV7-8 to TRBJ2-1; 16 bases are a match to TRBD2. This receptor was taken from a man aged 45-65 years with acute or convalescent COVID-19. Here the CDR3 DNA reads TGTGCCAGCAGCCCGGGGACTAGCGGGAGGGCTCAGTTCTTC. Translating gives CASSPGTSGRAQFF.